The 25 T cell receptor beta chains in this list originate from one sample, sequenced in a study of T-cell reconstitution after alpha-beta-depleted transplantation in children. Unique molecular identifiers tagged the TCRbeta library. One entry per CDR3 protein results from TCRdb running MiXCR on the PCR reads. The sample lists about 640,000 distinct CDR3 sequences, around a sixth seen once, with 1.1% in the top ten. Sequences were derived from PBMCs from the stem cell graft donor, sampled from the stem cell graft. Receptors originate from a human donor who donated a stem cell graft to a child with acute myeloid leukemia.

This clonotype was detected ten times or more. The chain uses TRBV20-1 and TRBJ2-2; 8 nucleotides agree with TRBD1. This CDR3 spans 16 amino acids. The J segment lost 1 base and the V segment lost 2 bases, leaving 6 bases of the junction unmatched. The germline CDR1 and CDR2 sequences are DFQATT and SNEGSKA (reference sequence). CDR3 loop: CSARPVDRVNTGELFF. CDR3 bases: TGCAGTGCTAGACCCGTGGACAGGGTGAACACCGGGGAGCTGTTTTTT.

The chain has TRBV20-1 and TRBJ1-3; D call uncertain. The V gene's germline CDR1 is DFQATT and CDR2 SNEGSKA (reference sequence). The CDR3 contains 15 residues. Trimming stripped 1 base from V and 9 bases from J, with 19 bases between. The CDR3, as DNA: TGCAGTGCTAGAGGCCTGGGAGAGGGTCCTGGCACCATATATTTT. Its translation: CSARGLGEGPGTIYF.

To note about this clonotype: This clone may be a read error of a much larger clone one base away. The chain carries TRBV7-9 and TRBJ2-5; D is perhaps TRBD1 (5 bases). The CDR3 is 13 amino acids. Looked up from germline, CDR1 is SEHNR and CDR2 is FQNEAQ (reference sequence). Trimming stripped 5 bases from V and 1 base from J, with 8 bases between. The CDR3 DNA sequence: TGTGCCAGCAGCGCCGACAGCCAAGAGACCCAGTACTTC. The encoded protein is CASSADSQETQYF.

The genes are TRBV7-8 and TRBJ1-1, with D uncertain. The CDR3 is 14 amino acids. With 6 bases removed from V and 7 bases from J, the gap between germline ends came to 18 bases. The germline V gene encodes CDR1 SGHVS and CDR2 FQNEAQ. The chain's CDR3 is CASRRREEILEAFF. For the CDR3, the DNA is TGTGCCAGCAGACGTCGGGAGGAAATCCTTGAAGCTTTCTTT.

This clonotype was found many times. The gene calls are TRBV6-4 and TRBJ2-6; possibly TRBD1 or TRBD2 for D (5 bases each). Germline V CDR1 and CDR2: MRHNA, SNTAGT. Between the trimmed V and J ends, which lost 6 bases and 0 bases, there was a span of 21 bases. This CDR3 contains 19 residues. CDR3 in DNA: TGTGCCAGCAGCCAAAAGGGACCCTTAACCTACTCTGGGGCCAACGTCCTGACTTTC. Protein sequence: CASSQKGPLTYSGANVLTF.

This clonotype came up a few times. The chain's CDR3 is CASNLQGDAPDTQYF. The CDR3 nucleotides read TGTGCCAGCAACCTACAGGGTGATGCTCCAGATACGCAGTATTTT. The chain employs TRBV5-6 and TRBJ2-3; the D gene is possibly TRBD1 (6 bases). The CDR3 is 15 residues long. Trimming stripped 6 bases from V and 4 bases from J, with 18 bases between. Germline V lookup: CDR1 SGHDT, CDR2 YYEEEE.

The table lists this clonotype with a few counts. V gene TRBV20-1 combines with J gene TRBJ1-2, with TRBD1 matching over 9 bases. Germline V gene sequence: CDR1 DFQATT, CDR2 SNEGSKA (reference sequence). The CDR3 sequence is 16 residues long. With V trimmed by 4 bases and J by 3 bases, 12 bases remained unmatched. The DNA for the CDR3 is TGCAGTGCTACCCCTTATACAGGGGGCGGGGACTATGGCTACACCTTC. Protein sequence: CSATPYTGGGDYGYTF.

This clonotype has a handful of counts. The V gene is TRBV5-1, the J gene TRBJ2-3; D assignment may be TRBD1 or TRBD2 (5 bases each). Germline values: CDR1 SGHRS, CDR2 YFSETQ. This CDR3 has 17 residues. V was clipped by 3 bases and J by 1 base, with 18 bases between them. In DNA form, the CDR3 reads TGCGCCAGCAGCTCGACGGGACGTTATATCGGCACAGATACGCAGTATTTT. Its protein is CASSSTGRYIGTDTQYF.

About this clonotype itself: Since a much larger clone is just one base distant, this may be a read error. This sequence joins TRBV20-1 and TRBJ1-2; D gene unclear. Germline CDR1 DFQATT, CDR2 SNEGSKA (reference sequence). This CDR3 is built from 13 residues. For the CDR3, the DNA is TGCAGTGCTAGTTCCCGCTTTAACCATGGCTACACCTTC. Its protein is CSASSRFNHGYTF.

This clonotype was counted at least ten times. The V and J genes are TRBV12-3 or TRBV12-4 and TRBJ1-4; the D gene is possibly TRBD1 (5 bases). The germline V and J ends were trimmed by 3 bases and 4 bases, with 12 bases remaining between them. The CDR3 runs 15 residues. The chain's CDR3 is CASSFQGLINEKLFF. For the CDR3, the DNA is TGTGCCAGCAGTTTTCAGGGACTGATTAATGAAAAACTGTTTTTT.

In its sample, this clonotype was seen many times. J is TRBJ2-3 and V is TRBV6-5, with D possibly matching TRBD1 (6 bases). Germline loops: CDR1 MNHEY, CDR2 SVGAGI. V lost 2 bases, J lost 5 bases, and 8 bases lay in between. This CDR3 contains 13 residues. The CDR3 protein is CASSYTTGDTQYF. The CDR3 nucleotides are TGTGCCAGCAGTTACACGACAGGAGATACGCAGTATTTT.

V and J are TRBV4-3 and TRBJ1-1; D might be TRBD1 (5 bases). Germline V lookup: CDR1 LGHNA, CDR2 YSLEER. V was trimmed by 4 bases and J by 0 bases, leaving 15 bases between them. There are 16 residues in the CDR3. CDR3: CASSPRGPGMNTEAFF. CDR3 nucleotides: TGCGCCAGCAGCCCCCGAGGTCCAGGGATGAACACTGAAGCTTTCTTT.

The rearrangement uses TRBV6-5 and TRBJ2-5; 8 bases are shared with TRBD2. The CDR3 has 17 amino acids. The junction had 7 bases not matched to a gene; V was cut back by 0 bases and J by 1 base. Germline V gene data show CDR1 as MNHEY and CDR2 as SVGAGI. CDR3 sequence: CASSYSITSGGQETQYF. In nucleotides, the CDR3 is TGTGCCAGCAGTTACTCAATTACTAGCGGAGGCCAAGAGACCCAGTACTTC.

At least ten counts were recorded for this clonotype. The chain carries TRBV20-1 and TRBJ1-2, with 7 nucleotides matching TRBD1. The V segment lost 5 bases and the J segment 5 bases; nucleotides outside the gene matches: 8. This CDR3 comprises 13 residues. Per the germline V gene, CDR1 is DFQATT and CDR2 is SNEGSKA (reference sequence). The CDR3 region is CSASQGTGYGYTF. In nucleotides, the CDR3 is TGCAGTGCTTCACAGGGGACGGGGTATGGCTACACCTTC.

This clonotype was seen ten or more times. The J gene is TRBJ1-6, the V gene TRBV20-1; 7 bases map to TRBD1. The J segment lost 14 bases and the V segment lost 5 bases, leaving 9 bases of the junction unmatched. The germline V gene encodes CDR1 DFQATT and CDR2 SNEGSKA (reference sequence). This CDR3 comprises 12 residues. The CDR3 DNA follows: TGCAGTGCTGTCACACAGGGGTTCTCCCTCCACTTT. This codes for CSAVTQGFSLHF.

The V call is TRBV5-1, the J call TRBJ2-1; the D gene is possibly TRBD2 (5 bases). There are 15 residues in the CDR3. Germline loops: CDR1 SGHRS, CDR2 YFSETQ. Trimming pared 1 base from V and 9 bases from J, leaving 17 bases between. CDR3 sequence reads: CASSLPGDTFSEQFF. CDR3 DNA sequence: TGCGCCAGCAGCTTGCCCGGGGATACCTTCTCTGAGCAGTTCTTC.

This clonotype was detected only a few times. The CDR3: CASRLSAAAETQYF. Written as DNA, the CDR3 is TGTGCCAGCCGGCTCTCCGCCGCGGCGGAGACCCAGTACTTC. The rearrangement uses TRBV7-2 and TRBJ2-5; D unclear. CDR1 SGHTA and CDR2 FQGNSA come from the germline V gene. This CDR3 has 14 amino acids. Trimming took 8 bases from V and 5 from J, leaving 18 bases between them.

This clonotype was detected many times. The junction departs from the called germline gene at one end, perhaps through a read error. J is TRBJ2-1 and V is TRBV20-1; TRBD2 aligns across 8 bases. Germline V gene lookup returns CDR1 DFQATT and CDR2 SNEGSKA (reference sequence). The CDR3 covers 16 residues. Here the CDR3 DNA reads TGCAGTGCTAGTAGGGGACTAGTGAGCTCCAACAATGAGCAGTTCTTC. Its translation: CSASRGLVSSNNEQFF.

This clonotype has just a few counts. The J gene is TRBJ2-6, the V gene TRBV20-1, with D perhaps assigned TRBD1 or TRBD2 (6 bases each). Trimming cost V 4 bases and J 3 bases, with 22 bases left between them. The CDR3 sequence is 18 residues long. Germline V lookup: CDR1 DFQATT, CDR2 SNEGSKA (reference sequence). For the CDR3, the DNA is TGCAGTGCTACCCTCCCCTCGGGGGCTGTCATTGGGGCCAACGTCCTGACTTTC. Encoded protein: CSATLPSGAVIGANVLTF.

Concerning this clonotype itself: This may stem from a read error, because a much larger clone lies one nucleotide away. CDR3 amino acids: CASSHSTSGDHEQYF. CDR3 nucleotide sequence: TGTGCCAGCAGTCACTCTACTAGCGGGGACCACGAGCAGTACTTC. J is TRBJ2-7 and V is TRBV6-5; 10 nucleotides line up with TRBD2. Germline values: CDR1 MNHEY, CDR2 SVGAGI. This CDR3 spans 15 amino acids.

V is TRBV4-1 and J is TRBJ2-1; D is tentatively TRBD1 or TRBD2 (5 bases each). The germline gives CDR1 MGHRA, CDR2 YSYEKL. The CDR3 is 17 residues long. Trimming left V 0 bases short and J 0 bases short, with 12 bases between. CDR3 sequence (DNA): TGCGCCAGCAGCCAAGATCCGGGGCCGAGCTCCTACAATGAGCAGTTCTTC. The encoded protein is CASSQDPGPSSYNEQFF.

This chain joins TRBV20-1 and TRBJ2-7; maybe TRBD2 (5 bases). V was clipped by 1 base and J by 2 bases, with 12 bases between them. The CDR3 totals 14 residues. Germline-derived CDR1 and CDR2 are DFQATT and SNEGSKA (reference sequence). The CDR3 DNA sequence: TGCAGTGCTAGAGGCGGGTCCGTCACCTACGAGCAGTACGTC. It translates to CSARGGSVTYEQYV.

This clonotype was picked up many times. The chain links TRBV29-1 to TRBJ2-7, with D tentatively TRBD1 (6 bases). The CDR3 extends over 12 amino acids. The V and J ends lost 6 bases and 3 bases respectively, with 12 bases between them. In germline, CDR1 is SQVTM, CDR2 ANQGSEA. The CDR3 nucleotides read TGCAGCGTGCGACAGGCCGACTACGAGCAGTACTTC. This codes for CSVRQADYEQYF.

The chain has TRBV12-3 or TRBV12-4 and TRBJ2-4, with 7 bases matching TRBD1. Losses at the gene ends were 6 bases for V and 2 bases for J; bases not matched to a gene: 10. CDR3 length equals 16 residues. The CDR3 protein is CASRSGTATTKNIQYF. CDR3 DNA sequence: TGTGCCAGCAGGTCTGGGACAGCGACTACCAAAAACATTCAGTACTTC.

This clonotype was seen more than once but under ten times. The chain is built from TRBV12-3 or TRBV12-4 and TRBJ1-2; no firm D call. Between the trimmed V and J ends, which lost 7 bases and 4 bases, there was a span of 25 bases. The CDR3 sequence is 17 residues long. CDR3 sequence (DNA): TGTGCCAGCACCCTGCGGGCGGACTCCGCCACCGTCTATGGCTACACCTTC. Its translation is CASTLRADSATVYGYTF.